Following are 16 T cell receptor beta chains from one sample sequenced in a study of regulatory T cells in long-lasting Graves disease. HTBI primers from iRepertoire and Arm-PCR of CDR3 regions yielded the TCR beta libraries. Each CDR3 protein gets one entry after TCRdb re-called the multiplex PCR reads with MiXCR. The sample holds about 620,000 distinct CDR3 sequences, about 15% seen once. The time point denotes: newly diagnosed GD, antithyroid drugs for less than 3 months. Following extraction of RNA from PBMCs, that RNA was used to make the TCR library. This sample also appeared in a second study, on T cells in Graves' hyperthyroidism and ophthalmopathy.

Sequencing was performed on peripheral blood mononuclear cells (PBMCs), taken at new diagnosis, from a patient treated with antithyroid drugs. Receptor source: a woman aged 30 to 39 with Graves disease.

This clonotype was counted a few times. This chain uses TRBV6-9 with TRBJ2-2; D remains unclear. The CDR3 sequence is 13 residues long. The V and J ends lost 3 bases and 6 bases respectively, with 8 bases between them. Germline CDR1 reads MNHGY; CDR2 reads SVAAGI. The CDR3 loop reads CASSYEWAGELFF. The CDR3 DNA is TGTGCCAGCAGTTACGAGTGGGCCGGGGAGCTGTTTTTT.

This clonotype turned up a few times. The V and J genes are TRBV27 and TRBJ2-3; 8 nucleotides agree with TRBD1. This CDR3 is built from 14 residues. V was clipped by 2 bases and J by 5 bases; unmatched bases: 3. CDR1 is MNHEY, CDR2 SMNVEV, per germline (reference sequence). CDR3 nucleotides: TGTGCCAGCAGTTTACCGGACAGGGTAGATACGCAGTATTTT. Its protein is CASSLPDRVDTQYF.

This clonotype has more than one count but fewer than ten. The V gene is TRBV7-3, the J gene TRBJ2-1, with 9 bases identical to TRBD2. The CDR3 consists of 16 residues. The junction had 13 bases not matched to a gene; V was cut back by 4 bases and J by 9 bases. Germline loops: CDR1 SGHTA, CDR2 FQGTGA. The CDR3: CASSSSYASGTGEQFF. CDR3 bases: TGTGCCAGCAGCTCCAGTTATGCTAGCGGGACGGGTGAGCAGTTCTTC.

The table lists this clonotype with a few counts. The CDR3 sequence: CATSSPSVDGNSYEQYF. CDR3 nucleotides: TGTGCCACCAGCAGCCCCTCGGTCGACGGGAACTCCTACGAGCAGTACTTC. The chain couples TRBV15 to TRBJ2-7, with D tentatively TRBD2 (5 bases). CDR1 is LNHNV, CDR2 YYDKDF, per germline (reference sequence). With 3 bases removed from V and 0 bases from J, the gap between germline ends came to 18 bases. The CDR3 loop spans 17 amino acids. Variable domain in full (rest from reference TRBV15 and TRBJ2-7): DAMVIQNPRYQVTQFGKPVTLSCSQTLNHNVMYWYQQKSSQAPKLLFHYYDKDFNNEADTPDNFQSRRPNTSFCFLDIRSPGLGDTAMYLCATSSPSVDGNSYEQYFGPGTRLTVT.

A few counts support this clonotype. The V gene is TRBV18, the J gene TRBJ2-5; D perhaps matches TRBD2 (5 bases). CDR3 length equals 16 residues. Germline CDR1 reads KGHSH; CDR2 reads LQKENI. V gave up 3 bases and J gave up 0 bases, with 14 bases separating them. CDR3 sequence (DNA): TGTGCCAGCTCACCCGGGGATATGGCTGACCAAGAGACCCAGTACTTC. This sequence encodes CASSPGDMADQETQYF.

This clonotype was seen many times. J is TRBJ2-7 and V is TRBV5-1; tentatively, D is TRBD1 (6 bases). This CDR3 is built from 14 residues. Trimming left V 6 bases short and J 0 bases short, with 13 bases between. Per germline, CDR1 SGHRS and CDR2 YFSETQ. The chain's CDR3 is CASMVGDISYEQYF. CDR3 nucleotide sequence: TGCGCCAGCATGGTTGGGGACATCTCCTACGAGCAGTACTTC.

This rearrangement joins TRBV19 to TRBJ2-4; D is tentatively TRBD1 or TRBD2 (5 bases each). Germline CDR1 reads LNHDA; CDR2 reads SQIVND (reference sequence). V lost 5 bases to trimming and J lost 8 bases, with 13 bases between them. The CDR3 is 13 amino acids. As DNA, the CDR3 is TGTGCCAGTAGTGAACGGGGCCCGGACATTCAGTACTTC. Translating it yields CASSERGPDIQYF. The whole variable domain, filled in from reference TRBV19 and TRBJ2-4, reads DGGITQSPKYLFRKEGQNVTLSCEQNLNHDAMYWYRQDPGQGLRLIYYSQIVNDFQKGDIAEGYSVSREKKESFPLTVTSAQKNPTAFYLCASSERGPDIQYFGAGTRLSVL.

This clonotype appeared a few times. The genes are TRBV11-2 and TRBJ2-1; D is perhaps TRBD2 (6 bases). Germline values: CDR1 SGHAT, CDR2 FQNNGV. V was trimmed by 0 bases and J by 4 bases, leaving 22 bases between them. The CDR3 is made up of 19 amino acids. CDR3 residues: CASSLDRGFEGPWYNEQFF. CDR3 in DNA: TGTGCCAGCAGCTTAGATCGGGGGTTTGAAGGCCCTTGGTACAATGAGCAGTTCTTC.

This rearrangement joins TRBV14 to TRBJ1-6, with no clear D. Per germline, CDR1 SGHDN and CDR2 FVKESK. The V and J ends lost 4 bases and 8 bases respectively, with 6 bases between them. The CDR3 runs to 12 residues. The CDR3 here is CASSLPHSPLHF. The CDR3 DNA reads TGTGCCAGCAGCCTACCCCATTCACCCCTCCACTTT.

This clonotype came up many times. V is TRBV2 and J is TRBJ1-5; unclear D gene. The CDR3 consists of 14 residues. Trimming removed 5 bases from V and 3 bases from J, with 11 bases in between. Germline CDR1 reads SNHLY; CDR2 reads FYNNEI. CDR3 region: CASSRNEINQPQHF. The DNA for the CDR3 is TGTGCCAGCAGTCGAAATGAAATCAATCAGCCCCAGCATTTT.

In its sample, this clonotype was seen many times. The CDR3 reads CASSSNPVSSYEQYF. CDR3 nucleotide sequence: TGTGCCAGCAGTTCAAACCCCGTGAGCTCCTACGAGCAGTACTTC. The genes are TRBV28 and TRBJ2-7; no reliable D call. Trimming pared 4 bases from V and 0 bases from J, leaving 13 bases between. This CDR3 region has 15 residues. Per germline, CDR1 MDHEN and CDR2 SYDVKM.

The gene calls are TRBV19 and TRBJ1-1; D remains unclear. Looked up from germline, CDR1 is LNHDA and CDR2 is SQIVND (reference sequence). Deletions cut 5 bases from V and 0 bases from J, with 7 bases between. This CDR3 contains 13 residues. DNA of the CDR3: TGTGCCAGTAGTTGGGTCATGAACACTGAAGCTTTCTTT. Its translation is CASSWVMNTEAFF.

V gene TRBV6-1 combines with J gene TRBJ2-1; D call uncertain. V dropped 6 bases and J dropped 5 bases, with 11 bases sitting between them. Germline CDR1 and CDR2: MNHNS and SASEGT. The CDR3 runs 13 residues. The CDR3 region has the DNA TGTGCCAGCAGCCCCCCCCCGAACAATGAGCAGTTCTTC. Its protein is CASSPPPNNEQFF.

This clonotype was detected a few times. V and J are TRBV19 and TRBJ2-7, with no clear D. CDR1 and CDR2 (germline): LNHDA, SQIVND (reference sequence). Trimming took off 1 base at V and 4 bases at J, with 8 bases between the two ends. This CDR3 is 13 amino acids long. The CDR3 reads CASSIAVRYEQYF. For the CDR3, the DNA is TGTGCCAGTAGTATAGCGGTTCGTTACGAGCAGTACTTC.

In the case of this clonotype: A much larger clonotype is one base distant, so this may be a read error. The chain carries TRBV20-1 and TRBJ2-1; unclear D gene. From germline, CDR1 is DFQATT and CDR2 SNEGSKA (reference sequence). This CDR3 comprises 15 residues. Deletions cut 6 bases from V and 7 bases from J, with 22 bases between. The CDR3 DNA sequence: TGCAGTGCGAGTGGCGCTAGTGAGAGGATGAATGAGCAGTTCTTC. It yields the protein CSASGASERMNEQFF.

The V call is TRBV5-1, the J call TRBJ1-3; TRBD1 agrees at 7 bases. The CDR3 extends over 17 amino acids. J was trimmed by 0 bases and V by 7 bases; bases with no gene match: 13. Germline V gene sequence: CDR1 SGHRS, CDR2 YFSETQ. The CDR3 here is CASRAVTGFSSGNTIYF. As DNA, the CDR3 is TGCGCCAGCCGAGCGGTGACAGGGTTTAGCTCTGGAAACACCATATATTTT.